The 23 T cell receptor beta chains listed next were all sequenced from one sample in a study of cytomegalovirus exposure and HLA in healthy donors. The PCR employed 60 Vbeta primers together with 13 Jbeta primers. TCRdb keeps only in-frame clones here, not all; method: immunoSEQ multiplex PCR. The sample yields about 200,000 clones, 73% seen once. The sequencing sample was made of PBMCs. Source of these receptors: a woman younger than 45 in good health and CMV-seronegative.

This chain joins TRBV9 and TRBJ2-1; 12 bases are shared with TRBD2. The V gene's germline CDR1 is SGDLS and CDR2 YYNGEE. V was clipped by 0 bases and J by 9 bases; unmatched bases: 10. The CDR3 has 17 residues. The DNA for the CDR3 is TGTGCCAGCAGCGTAGTGACTAGCGGGAGTGGTGCGGGTGAGCAGTTCTTC. This codes for CASSVVTSGSGAGEQFF.

This clone was detected once. The gene calls are TRBV19 and TRBJ1-1; D gene ambiguous. Germline V gene data show CDR1 as LNHDA and CDR2 as SQIVND (reference sequence). The V and J ends lost 3 bases and 10 bases respectively, with 15 bases between them. The CDR3 runs to 13 residues. The CDR3 sequence: CASSIQTRVRAFF. The CDR3 bases are TGTGCCAGTAGTATCCAGACCCGGGTGAGAGCTTTCTTT.

The chain recombines TRBV25-1 with TRBJ2-5; D gene unclear. The end of the DNA aligns better with TRBJ2-7, so the J call may be wrong. CDR1 and CDR2 from the germline V gene are MGHDK and SYGVNS. This CDR3 has 13 amino acids. The CDR3 loop is CASSEFLPHEQYF. The DNA for the CDR3 is TGTGCCAGCAGTGAATTCCTCCCCCACGAGCAGTACTTC.

The genes are TRBV6-5 and TRBJ1-2, with 9 nucleotides matching TRBD1. V was pared by 5 bases and J by 4 bases, with 5 bases of the junction left unmatched. This CDR3 comprises 14 residues. Germline-derived CDR1 and CDR2 are MNHEY and SVGAGI. The CDR3 nucleotides read TGTGCCAGCAGTAACAGGGGGCCGAGCTATGGCTACACCTTC. Translating it yields CASSNRGPSYGYTF.

Concerning this clone itself: This sample also contains other DNA sequences that code for the same CDR3. The V and J genes are TRBV11-2 and TRBJ2-7, with D maybe TRBD1 (6 bases). There are 14 residues in the CDR3. Deletions cut 0 bases from V and 1 base from J, with 7 bases between. CDR1 and CDR2 from the germline V gene are SGHAT and FQNNGV. CDR3 coding DNA: TGTGCCAGCAGCTTAGACAGGGGTTCCTACGAGCAGTACTTC. This codes for CASSLDRGSYEQYF. Using reference TRBV11-2 and TRBJ2-7 for the parts outside the CDR3, the full variable domain is EAGVAQSPRYKIIEKRQSVAFWCNPISGHATLYWYQQILGQGPKLLIQFQNNGVVDDSQLPKDRFSAERLKGVDSTLKIQPAKLEDSAVYLCASSLDRGSYEQYFGPGTRLTVT.

V and J are TRBV9 and TRBJ2-7; TRBD2 agrees at 13 bases. The CDR3 is 16 amino acids. Germline assignment: CDR1 SGDLS and CDR2 YYNGEE. Trimming took 0 bases from V and 7 from J; bases not matched to a gene: 7. In DNA, the CDR3 is TGTGCCAGCAGCGTAGAGGGGGGACTAGCGGGAAGTGAGCAGTACTTC. It codes for CASSVEGGLAGSEQYF. The full variable domain, completed using reference TRBV9 and TRBJ2-7, is DSGVTQTPKHLITATGQRVTLRCSPRSGDLSVYWYQQSLDQGLQFLIQYYNGEERAKGNILERFSAQQFPDLHSELNLSSLELGDSALYFCASSVEGGLAGSEQYFGPGTRLTVT.

This clone has just a few counts. This chain links TRBV19 with TRBJ2-1, with 13 nucleotides matching TRBD2. Germline CDR1 and CDR2: LNHDA and SQIVND (reference sequence). There are 16 residues in the CDR3. Losses at the gene ends were 9 bases for V and 8 bases for J; bases not matched to a gene: 13. The CDR3 is CASRTSGRSMVDEQFF. CDR3 sequence (DNA): TGTGCCAGCCGGACTAGCGGGAGAAGTATGGTCGATGAGCAGTTCTTC.

DNA of the CDR3: TGTGCCAGTCAACAGGGCACTAGCACAGATACGCAGTATTTT. Its protein product is CASQQGTSTDTQYF. This chain uses TRBV19 with TRBJ2-3; D possibly corresponds to TRBD1 (6 bases). The ends were cut back, 8 bases at V and 0 bases at J, with 12 bases in the middle. CDR3 length equals 14 residues. Germline V gene data show CDR1 as LNHDA and CDR2 as SQIVND (reference sequence). Complete variable domain (other parts from reference TRBV19 and TRBJ2-3): DGGITQSPKYLFRKEGQNVTLSCEQNLNHDAMYWYRQDPGQGLRLIYYSQIVNDFQKGDIAEGYSVSREKKESFPLTVTSAQKNPTAFYLCASQQGTSTDTQYFGPGTRLTVL.

CDR3 residues: CASSMSGNNQPQHF. The CDR3 nucleotides read TGTGCCAGTAGTATGTCCGGGAACAATCAGCCCCAGCATTTT. J is TRBJ1-5 and V is TRBV19, with unresolved D. Germline CDR1 and CDR2: LNHDA and SQIVND (reference sequence). V lost 3 bases to trimming and J lost 3 bases, with 9 bases between them. This CDR3 is 14 amino acids long.

This clone has just a few counts. The chain combines TRBV28 with TRBJ1-4; no clear D. The V gene's germline CDR1 is MDHEN and CDR2 SYDVKM. The V gene lost 5 bases and the J gene lost 0 bases, with 10 bases spanning the gap. The CDR3 length is 15 residues. Here the CDR3 DNA reads TGTGCCAGCAGTACAGAACGAACAACTAATGAAAAACTGTTTTTT. Its protein is CASSTERTTNEKLFF.

This rearrangement joins TRBV5-1 to TRBJ1-2; a possible D gene is TRBD1 (5 bases). Germline lookup yields CDR1 SGHRS and CDR2 YFSETQ. Trimming left V 0 bases short and J 7 bases short, with 13 bases between. CDR3 size: 14 residues. The CDR3 DNA reads as TGCGCCAGCAGCTTGGCCGCGGGGGTGGCTGGCTACACCTTC. Its protein product is CASSLAAGVAGYTF.

This clone was picked up one time. This chain uses TRBV18 with TRBJ1-5, with D perhaps matching TRBD1 (6 bases). The CDR3 length is 15 residues. V lost 3 bases and J 4 bases, leaving 13 bases between the germline ends. CDR1 and CDR2 from the germline V gene are KGHSH and LQKENI. The CDR3 nucleotides are TGTGCCAGCTCACCTACAAGCCAGGGGAATCAGCCCCAGCATTTT. It translates to CASSPTSQGNQPQHF.

J is TRBJ2-7 and V is TRBV5-6, with a possible D match to TRBD1 (5 bases). The CDR3 covers 15 residues. Germline CDR1 and CDR2: SGHDT and YYEEEE. Trimming left V 0 bases short and J 1 base short, with 11 bases between. The chain's CDR3 is CASSLGAGWSYEQYF. Here the CDR3 DNA reads TGTGCCAGCAGCTTGGGCGCAGGGTGGTCCTACGAGCAGTACTTC.

Notes on this clone: The junction differs from germline at one of its ends, possibly a read error. This CDR3 is CASSVDVQANLPQHF. CDR3 nucleotide sequence: TGTGCCAGCAGCGTAGATGTACAGGCAAATCTGCCCCAGCATTTT. This sequence joins TRBV7-2 and TRBJ1-5; D is possibly TRBD1 (5 bases). This CDR3 contains 15 residues. The germline gives CDR1 SGHTA, CDR2 FQGNSA.

V usage is TRBV18 and J usage is TRBJ2-5, with TRBD2 identical over 13 bases. V gave up 2 bases and J gave up 4 bases; unmatched junction bases: 13. Looked up from germline, CDR1 is KGHSH and CDR2 is LQKENI. The length of the CDR3 is 19 residues. The CDR3 here is CASSPVSFGLAGESETQYF. The CDR3 coding sequence is TGTGCCAGCTCACCAGTCTCTTTCGGACTAGCGGGAGAGTCAGAGACCCAGTACTTC.

The chain employs TRBV4-1 and TRBJ1-2; 7 bases fit TRBD1. The CDR3 is 14 amino acids. V lost 2 bases and J lost 5; bases outside the gene matches: 5. Germline V gene lookup returns CDR1 MGHRA and CDR2 YSYEKL. CDR3 protein: CASSQPGTAYGYTF. Here the CDR3 DNA reads TGCGCCAGCAGCCAACCCGGGACAGCATATGGCTACACCTTC.

This chain's CDR3 is CSASTGGDSPLHF. The CDR3 nucleotides read TGCAGCGCTTCAACAGGGGGAGATTCACCCCTCCACTTT. The gene calls are TRBV29-1 and TRBJ1-6; 8 positions match TRBD1. Germline V gene sequence: CDR1 SQVTM, CDR2 ANQGSEA. The CDR3 has 13 residues. Trimming at V came to 7 bases and at J to 8 bases, leaving 7 bases not matched to a gene.

This clone was counted a few times. The chain is built from TRBV2 and TRBJ2-5; 7 bases map to TRBD1. The last part of the DNA fits TRBJ2-7 better; the J call may be wrong. Germline CDR1 reads SNHLY; CDR2 reads FYNNEI. The CDR3 has 15 amino acids. The CDR3 loop is CASSEGDSDSYEQYF. In DNA form, the CDR3 reads TGTGCCAGCAGTGAGGGGGACAGTGACTCCTACGAGCAGTACTTC.

The chain recombines TRBV7-2 with TRBJ2-4, with 12 bases identical to TRBD2. CDR1 is SGHTA, CDR2 FQGNSA, per germline. The CDR3 is 17 residues long. J was trimmed by 6 bases and V by 5 bases; bases with no gene match: 11. The CDR3 spells CASSLPLRTSGANIQYF. In nucleotides, the CDR3 is TGTGCCAGCAGCCTTCCCCTACGGACTAGCGGGGCAAACATTCAGTACTTC.

The chain is built from TRBV5-1 and TRBJ2-5; 9 bases are shared with TRBD2. The CDR3 extends over 14 amino acids. CDR1 is SGHRS, CDR2 YFSETQ, per germline. V lost 5 bases to trimming and J lost 1 base; unmatched junction nucleotides: 3. The CDR3 protein is CASRASGAQETQYF. In DNA, the CDR3 is TGCGCCAGCAGGGCTAGCGGGGCCCAAGAGACCCAGTACTTC.

The J gene is TRBJ1-2, the V gene TRBV4-2, with a tentative D call TRBD1 (6 bases). The CDR3 has 15 residues. Germline V gene lookup returns CDR1 LGHNA and CDR2 YNFKEQ. V dropped 2 bases and J dropped 2 bases, with 12 bases sitting between them. The chain's CDR3 is CASSQPGGANYGYTF. For the CDR3, the DNA is TGTGCCAGCAGCCAACCTGGGGGGGCGAACTATGGCTACACCTTC.

The V and J genes are TRBV4-1 and TRBJ2-7, with TRBD1 matching 7 bases. CDR1 is MGHRA and CDR2 is YSYEKL in the germline V gene. Losses at the gene ends were 0 bases for V and 6 bases for J; bases not matched to a gene: 8. The length of the CDR3 is 15 residues. CDR3 sequence (DNA): TGCGCCAGCAGCCAAGATAGCCAGGGGGTCAGCGAGCAGTACTTC. It specifies CASSQDSQGVSEQYF.

This rearrangement joins TRBV4-1 to TRBJ2-7; the D gene is possibly TRBD2 (6 bases). Germline CDR1 reads MGHRA; CDR2 reads YSYEKL. The V and J ends lost 1 base and 2 bases respectively, with 18 bases between them. The CDR3 runs to 17 residues. For the CDR3, the DNA is TGCGCCAGCAGCCAAGCGGGCGGGGCAAAACCCCCCTACGAGCAGTACTTC. This codes for CASSQAGGAKPPYEQYF.